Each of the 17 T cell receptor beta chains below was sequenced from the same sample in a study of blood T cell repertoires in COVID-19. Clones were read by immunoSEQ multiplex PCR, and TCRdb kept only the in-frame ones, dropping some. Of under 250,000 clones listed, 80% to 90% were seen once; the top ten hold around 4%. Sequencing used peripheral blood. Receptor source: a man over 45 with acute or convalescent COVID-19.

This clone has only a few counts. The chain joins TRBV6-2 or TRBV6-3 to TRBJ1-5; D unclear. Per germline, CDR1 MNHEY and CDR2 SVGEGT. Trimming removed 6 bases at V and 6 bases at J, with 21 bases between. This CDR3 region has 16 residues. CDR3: CASSPGPPPLVQPQHF. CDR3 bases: TGTGCCAGCAGCCCCGGTCCACCCCCCCTCGTTCAGCCCCAGCATTTT.

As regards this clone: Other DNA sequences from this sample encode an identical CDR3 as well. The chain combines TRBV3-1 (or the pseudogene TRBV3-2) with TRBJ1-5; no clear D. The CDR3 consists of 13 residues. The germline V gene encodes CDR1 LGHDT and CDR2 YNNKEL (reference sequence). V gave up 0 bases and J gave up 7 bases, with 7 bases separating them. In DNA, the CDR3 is TGTGCCAGCAGCCAAGATCTGCGGCAGCCCCAGCATTTT. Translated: CASSQDLRQPQHF.

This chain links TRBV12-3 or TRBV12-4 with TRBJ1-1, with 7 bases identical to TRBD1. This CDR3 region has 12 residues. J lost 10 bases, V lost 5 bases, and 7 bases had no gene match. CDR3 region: CASSGSGGLAFF. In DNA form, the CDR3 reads TGTGCCAGCAGTGGATCAGGGGGTCTAGCTTTCTTT.

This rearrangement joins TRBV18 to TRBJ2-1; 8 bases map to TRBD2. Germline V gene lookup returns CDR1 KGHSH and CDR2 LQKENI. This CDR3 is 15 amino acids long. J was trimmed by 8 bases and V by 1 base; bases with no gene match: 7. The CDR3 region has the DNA TGTGCCAGCTCACCACGGACTAGCCCAAGGGATGAGCAGTTCTTC. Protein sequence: CASSPRTSPRDEQFF.

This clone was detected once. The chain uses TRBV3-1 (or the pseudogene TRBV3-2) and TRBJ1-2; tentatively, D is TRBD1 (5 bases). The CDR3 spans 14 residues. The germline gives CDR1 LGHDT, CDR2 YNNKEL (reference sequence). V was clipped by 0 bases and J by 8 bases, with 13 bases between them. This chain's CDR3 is CASSQEEGSSGYTF. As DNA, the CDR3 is TGTGCCAGCAGCCAAGAGGAGGGGTCTAGCGGCTACACCTTC.

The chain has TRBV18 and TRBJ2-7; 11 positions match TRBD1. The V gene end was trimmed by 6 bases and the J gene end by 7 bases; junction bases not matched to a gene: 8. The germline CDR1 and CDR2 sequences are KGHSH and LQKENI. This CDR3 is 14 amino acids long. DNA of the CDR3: TGTGCCAGCTCGAGAGGACAGGGGGCTAATGAGCAGTACTTC. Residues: CASSRGQGANEQYF.

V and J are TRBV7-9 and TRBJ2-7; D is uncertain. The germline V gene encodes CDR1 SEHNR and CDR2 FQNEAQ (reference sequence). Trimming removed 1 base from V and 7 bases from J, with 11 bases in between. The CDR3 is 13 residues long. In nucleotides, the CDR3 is TGTGCCAGCAGCTTAGGAGATTTACGAGAGCAGTACTTC. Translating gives CASSLGDLREQYF.

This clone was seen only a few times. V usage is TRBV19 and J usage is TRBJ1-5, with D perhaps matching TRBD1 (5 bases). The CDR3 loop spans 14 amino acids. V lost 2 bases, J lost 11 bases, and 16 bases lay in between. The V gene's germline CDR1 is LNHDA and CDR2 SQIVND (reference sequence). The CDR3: CASSIFGRDGAQHF. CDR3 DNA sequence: TGTGCCAGTAGTATATTTGGGCGGGACGGGGCCCAGCATTTT.

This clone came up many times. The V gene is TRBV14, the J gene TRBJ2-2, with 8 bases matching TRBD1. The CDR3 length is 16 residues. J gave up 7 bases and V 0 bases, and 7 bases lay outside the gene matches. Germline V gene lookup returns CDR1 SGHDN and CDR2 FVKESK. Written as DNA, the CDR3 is TGTGCCAGCAGCCAAGACCTAAGACAGGGGAACGGGGAGCTGTTTTTT. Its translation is CASSQDLRQGNGELFF.

Here the CDR3 reads CATSRDGREQYF. As DNA, the CDR3 is TGTGCCACCAGCAGAGATGGGCGCGAGCAGTACTTC. The rearrangement joins TRBV15 to TRBJ2-7; the D is unclear. The CDR3 runs to 12 residues. Trimming took off 0 bases at V and 6 bases at J, with 6 bases between the two ends. Germline CDR1 is LNHNV and CDR2 is YYDKDF (reference sequence).

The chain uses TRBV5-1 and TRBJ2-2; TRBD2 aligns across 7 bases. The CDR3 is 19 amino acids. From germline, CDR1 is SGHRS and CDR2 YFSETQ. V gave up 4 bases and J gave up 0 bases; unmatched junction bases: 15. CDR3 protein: CASSQTYLTAGANTGELFF. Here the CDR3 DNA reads TGCGCCAGCAGCCAAACTTACTTAACCGCGGGGGCGAACACCGGGGAGCTGTTTTTT.

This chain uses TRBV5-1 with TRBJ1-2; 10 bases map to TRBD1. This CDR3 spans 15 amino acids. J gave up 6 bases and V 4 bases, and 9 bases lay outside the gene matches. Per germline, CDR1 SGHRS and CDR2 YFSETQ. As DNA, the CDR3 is TGCGCCAGCAGCCCTTCGGGACAGGGGCGAAATGGCTACACCTTC. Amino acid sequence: CASSPSGQGRNGYTF.

The CDR3 sequence is CASSPLWPEAGELFF. The CDR3 DNA reads as TGTGCCAGCAGCCCCTTGTGGCCGGAGGCCGGGGAGCTGTTTTTT. The chain couples TRBV5-6 to TRBJ2-2, with a possible D match to TRBD2 (5 bases). The CDR3 has 15 amino acids. Trimming removed 4 bases from V and 6 bases from J, with 16 bases in between. Germline V gene lookup returns CDR1 SGHDT and CDR2 YYEEEE.

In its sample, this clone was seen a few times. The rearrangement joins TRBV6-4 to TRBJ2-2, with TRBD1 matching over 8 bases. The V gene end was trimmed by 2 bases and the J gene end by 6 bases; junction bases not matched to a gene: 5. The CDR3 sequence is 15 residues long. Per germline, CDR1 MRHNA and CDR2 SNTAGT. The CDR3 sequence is CASSDGQGLSGELFF. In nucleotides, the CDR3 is TGTGCCAGCAGTGACGGACAGGGTTTGTCCGGGGAGCTGTTTTTT.

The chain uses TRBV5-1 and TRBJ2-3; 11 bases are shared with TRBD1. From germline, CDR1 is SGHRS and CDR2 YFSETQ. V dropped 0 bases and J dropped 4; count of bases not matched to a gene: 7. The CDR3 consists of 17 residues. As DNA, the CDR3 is TGCGCCAGCAGCTTGGACCCAGGGACAGGGGGGGCAGATACGCAGTATTTT. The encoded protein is CASSLDPGTGGADTQYF. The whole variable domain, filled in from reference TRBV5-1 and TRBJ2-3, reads KAGVTQTPRYLIKTRGQQVTLSCSPISGHRSVSWYQQTPGQGLQFLFEYFSETQRNKGNFPGRFSGRQFSNSRSEMNVSTLELGDSALYLCASSLDPGTGGADTQYFGPGTRLTVL.

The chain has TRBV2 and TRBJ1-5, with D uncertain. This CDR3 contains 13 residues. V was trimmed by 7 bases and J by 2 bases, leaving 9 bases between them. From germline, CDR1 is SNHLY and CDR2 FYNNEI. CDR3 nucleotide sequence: TGTGCCAGCACCAGTCAGGGCAATCAGCCCCAGCATTTT. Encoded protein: CASTSQGNQPQHF.

For the CDR3, the DNA is TGTGCCAGTAGTATTAATGGGGCTTTGAACACTGAAGCTTTCTTT. Protein sequence: CASSINGALNTEAFF. The chain uses TRBV19 and TRBJ1-1; tentative D call: TRBD1 (5 bases). This CDR3 region has 15 residues. V lost 3 bases to trimming and J lost 0 bases, with 11 bases between them. CDR1 is LNHDA and CDR2 is SQIVND in the germline V gene (reference sequence). Full variable domain (remainder filled in from reference TRBV19 and TRBJ1-1): DGGITQSPKYLFRKEGQNVTLSCEQNLNHDAMYWYRQDPGQGLRLIYYSQIVNDFQKGDIAEGYSVSREKKESFPLTVTSAQKNPTAFYLCASSINGALNTEAFFGQGTRLTVV.